This T cell receptor (beta chain) was retrieved from a study of identical twins. One entry per CDR3 protein results from TCRdb running MiXCR on the 5' RACE reads. The sample carries some 200,000 distinct CDR3 sequences, around 8% recorded once. Trimming shortened V by 6 bases and J by 0 bases, and 17 bases separated the two germline ends. The CDR3 runs to 16 residues. The germline gives CDR1 SNHLY, CDR2 FYNNEI. As to this clonotype: No antigen is known for it.

Study results and caveats: Out-of-frame beta sequences exhibited a weaker degree of excess twin sharing.

Another study also made use of these data, one on yellow fever vaccine responses in identical twins.

This chain links TRBV2 with TRBJ2-5; D uncertain. Source material: memory (CD45RO+) T cells sorted from blood. The sequence derives from a woman between 18 and 29 years old in good health. The CDR3 bases are TGTGCCAGCAGCCCCCGAGGCTCCCGAAACCAAGAGACCCAGTACTTC. It is translated as CASSPRGSRNQETQYF.